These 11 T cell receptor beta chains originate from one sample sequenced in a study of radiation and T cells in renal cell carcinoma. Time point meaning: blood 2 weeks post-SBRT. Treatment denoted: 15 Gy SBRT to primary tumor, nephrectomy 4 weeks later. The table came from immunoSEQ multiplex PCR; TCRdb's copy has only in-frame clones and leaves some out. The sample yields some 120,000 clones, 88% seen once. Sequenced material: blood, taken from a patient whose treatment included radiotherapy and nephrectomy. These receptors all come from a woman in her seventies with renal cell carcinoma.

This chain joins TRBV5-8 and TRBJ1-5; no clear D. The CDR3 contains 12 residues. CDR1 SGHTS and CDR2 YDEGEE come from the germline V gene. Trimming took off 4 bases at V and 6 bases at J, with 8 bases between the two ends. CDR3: CASSPLGQPQHF. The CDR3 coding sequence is TGTGCCAGCAGCCCTTTGGGTCAGCCCCAGCATTTT. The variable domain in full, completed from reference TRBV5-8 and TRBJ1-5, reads EAGVTQSPTHLIKTRGQQATLRCSPISGHTSVYWYQQALGLGLQFLLWYDEGEERNRGNFPPRFSGRQFPNYSSELNVNALELEDSALYLCASSPLGQPQHFGDGTRLSIL.

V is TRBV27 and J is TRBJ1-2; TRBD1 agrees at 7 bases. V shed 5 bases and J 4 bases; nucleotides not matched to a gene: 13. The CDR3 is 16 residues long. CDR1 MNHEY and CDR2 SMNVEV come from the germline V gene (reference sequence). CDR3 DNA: TGTGCCAGCAGTCCCACTCCCGGGACAGTACTCTATGGCTACACCTTC. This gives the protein CASSPTPGTVLYGYTF.

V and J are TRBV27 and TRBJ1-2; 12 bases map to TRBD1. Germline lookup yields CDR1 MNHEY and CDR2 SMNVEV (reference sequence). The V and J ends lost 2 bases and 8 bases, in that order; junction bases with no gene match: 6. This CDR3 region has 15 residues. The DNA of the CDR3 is TGTGCCAGCAGTTTAGGGACAGGGGGCTTCTACGGCTACACCTTC. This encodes CASSLGTGGFYGYTF.

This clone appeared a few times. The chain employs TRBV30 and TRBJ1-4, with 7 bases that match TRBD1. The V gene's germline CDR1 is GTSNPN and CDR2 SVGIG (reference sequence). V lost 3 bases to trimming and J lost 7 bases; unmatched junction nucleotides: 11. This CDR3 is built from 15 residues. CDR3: CAWSPNRGIAEKLFF. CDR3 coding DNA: TGTGCCTGGAGCCCTAACAGGGGTATCGCTGAAAAACTGTTTTTT.

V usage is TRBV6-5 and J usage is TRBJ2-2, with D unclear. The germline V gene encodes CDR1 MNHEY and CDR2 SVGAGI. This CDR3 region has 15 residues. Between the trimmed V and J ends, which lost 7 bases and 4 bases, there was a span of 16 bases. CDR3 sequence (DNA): TGTGCCAGCACCTCGGGCGGCCGGGCCACCGGGGAGCTGTTTTTT. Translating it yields CASTSGGRATGELFF.

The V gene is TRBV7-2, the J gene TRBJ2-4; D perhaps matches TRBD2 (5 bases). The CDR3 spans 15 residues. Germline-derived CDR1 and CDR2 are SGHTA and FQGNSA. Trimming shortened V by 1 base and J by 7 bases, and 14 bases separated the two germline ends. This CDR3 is CASSLGPGIGNIQYF. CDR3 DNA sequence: TGTGCCAGCAGCTTAGGACCGGGGATCGGCAACATTCAGTACTTC.

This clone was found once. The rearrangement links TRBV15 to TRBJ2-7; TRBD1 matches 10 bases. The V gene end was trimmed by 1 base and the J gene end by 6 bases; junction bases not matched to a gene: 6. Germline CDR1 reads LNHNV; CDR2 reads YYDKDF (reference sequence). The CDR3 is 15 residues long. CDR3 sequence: CATSRAGTGVVEQYF. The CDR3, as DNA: TGTGCCACCAGCAGAGCCGGGACAGGGGTTGTCGAGCAGTACTTC.

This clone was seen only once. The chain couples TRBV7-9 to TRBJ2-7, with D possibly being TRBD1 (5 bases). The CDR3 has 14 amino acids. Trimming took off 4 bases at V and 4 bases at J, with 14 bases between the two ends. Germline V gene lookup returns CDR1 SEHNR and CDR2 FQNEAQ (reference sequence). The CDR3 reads CASSSDIPAYEQYF. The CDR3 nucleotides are TGTGCCAGCAGCTCGGACATCCCGGCGTACGAGCAGTACTTC.

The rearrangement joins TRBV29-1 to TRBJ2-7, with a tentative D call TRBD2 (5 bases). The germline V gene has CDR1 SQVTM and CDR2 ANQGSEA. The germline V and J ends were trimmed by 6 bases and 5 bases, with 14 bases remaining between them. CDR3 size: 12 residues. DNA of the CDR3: TGCAGCGTCGACGGGATGGGGAACGAGCAGTACTTC. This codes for CSVDGMGNEQYF.

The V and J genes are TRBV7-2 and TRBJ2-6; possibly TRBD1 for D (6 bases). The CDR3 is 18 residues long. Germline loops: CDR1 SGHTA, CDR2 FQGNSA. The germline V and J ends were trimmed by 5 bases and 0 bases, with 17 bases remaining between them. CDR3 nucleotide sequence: TGTGCCAGCAGCCACCCTCCAGGGGCGGGCTCTGGGGCCAACGTCCTGACTTTC. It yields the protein CASSHPPGAGSGANVLTF. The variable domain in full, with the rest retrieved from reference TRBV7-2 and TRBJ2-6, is GAGVSQSPSNKVTEKGKDVELRCDPISGHTALYWYRQSLGQGLEFLIYFQGNSAPDKSGLPSDRFSAERTGGSVSTLTIQRTQQEDSAVYLCASSHPPGAGSGANVLTFGAGSRLTVL.

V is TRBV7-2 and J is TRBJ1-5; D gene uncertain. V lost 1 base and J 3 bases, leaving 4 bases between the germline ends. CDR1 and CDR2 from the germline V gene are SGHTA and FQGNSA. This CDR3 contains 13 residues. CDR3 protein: CASSLGVNQPQHF. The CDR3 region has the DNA TGTGCCAGCAGCTTAGGAGTCAATCAGCCCCAGCATTTT.